These 9 T cell receptor beta chains came from one sample sequenced in a study of blood T cell repertoires in COVID-19. TCRdb's copy holds only in-frame clones and misses some; the assay was immunoSEQ multiplex PCR. The repertoire holds 190,000 or so clones, with roughly 89% as singletons. The sequenced sample consisted of peripheral blood. The receptors stem from a woman aged 18-29 years who had recovered from COVID-19.

This chain uses TRBV18 with TRBJ1-3, with 11 bases fitting TRBD1. Germline V gene sequence: CDR1 KGHSH, CDR2 LQKENI. The V and J ends lost 5 bases and 2 bases, in that order; junction bases with no gene match: 2. CDR3 length equals 15 residues. The chain's CDR3 is CASSLDRGPGNTIYF. The CDR3 bases are TGTGCCAGCTCATTGGACAGGGGGCCTGGAAACACCATATATTTT.

The J gene is TRBJ2-7, the V gene TRBV13, with TRBD1 identical over 7 bases. The CDR3 totals 17 residues. Per the germline V gene, CDR1 is PRHDT and CDR2 is FYEKMQ (reference sequence). J gave up 12 bases and V 0 bases, and 20 bases lay outside the gene matches. CDR3 residues: CASSLGLEVSVRQGMYF. For the CDR3, the DNA is TGTGCCAGCAGCTTAGGCCTTGAGGTCTCGGTTCGACAGGGTATGTACTTC.

In this sample, this clone turned up once. The V call is TRBV11-3, the J call TRBJ2-3, with TRBD1 matching over 8 bases. The CDR3 is made up of 13 amino acids. Germline CDR1 reads SGHNT; CDR2 reads YENEEA. Trimming removed 5 bases from V and 5 bases from J; junction bases left unmatched: 3. As DNA, the CDR3 is TGTGCCAGCAGCCCAGGGGGCAGAGATACGCAGTATTTT. Its translation: CASSPGGRDTQYF.

This clone was seen only once. The rearrangement uses TRBV4-1 and TRBJ1-4, with D possibly matching TRBD1 (5 bases). The CDR3 length is 17 residues. The germline V gene has CDR1 MGHRA and CDR2 YSYEKL. The V end was cut by 0 bases, the J end by 4 bases, with 15 bases between. The CDR3 DNA is TGCGCCAGCAGCCAAGAGCCCGGGGGACGGTTTAATGAAAAACTGTTTTTT. This codes for CASSQEPGGRFNEKLFF.

This sequence joins TRBV6-2 or TRBV6-3 and TRBJ2-7; no clear D. CDR3 length equals 14 residues. Germline V CDR1 and CDR2: MNHEY, SVGEGT. V was trimmed by 6 bases and J by 0 bases, leaving 12 bases between them. CDR3 bases: TGTGCCAGCAGCAAGACTTCATTCTCCTACGAGCAGTACGTC. Its protein is CASSKTSFSYEQYV.

The chain uses TRBV3-1 (or the pseudogene TRBV3-2) and TRBJ2-1; D might be TRBD1 (5 bases). The germline V gene has CDR1 LGHDT and CDR2 YNNKEL (reference sequence). The CDR3 runs 15 residues. Trimming took off 1 base at V and 9 bases at J, with 16 bases between the two ends. Here the CDR3 reads CASSQGLGATSEQFF. CDR3 nucleotides: TGTGCCAGCAGCCAAGGTTTAGGGGCAACGAGTGAGCAGTTCTTC.

This chain uses TRBV14 with TRBJ1-1; TRBD1 agrees at 7 bases. The ends lost 2 bases at V and 0 bases at J; junction bases unmatched: 3. Germline lookup yields CDR1 SGHDN and CDR2 FVKESK. The CDR3 totals 15 residues. CDR3 residues: CASSQRDRLNTEAFF. The CDR3 coding sequence is TGTGCCAGCAGCCAAAGGGACAGACTGAACACTGAAGCTTTCTTT. Filled out from reference TRBV14 and TRBJ1-1, the complete variable domain reads EAGVTQFPSHSVIEKGQTVTLRCDPISGHDNLYWYRRVMGKEIKFLLHFVKESKQDESGMPNNRFLAERTGGTYSTLKVQPAELEDSGVYFCASSQRDRLNTEAFFGQGTRLTVV.

J is TRBJ1-2 and V is TRBV6-5; D is possibly TRBD1 (5 bases). V shed 10 bases and J shed 5 bases, with 14 bases lying between them. The germline gives CDR1 MNHEY, CDR2 SVGAGI. The CDR3 contains 12 residues. The CDR3 DNA is TGTGCCACCCAGACAGCACCTTATGGCTACACCTTC. Protein sequence: CATQTAPYGYTF.

V usage is TRBV7-9 and J usage is TRBJ1-1; 7 nucleotides align to TRBD1. The ends lost 5 bases at V and 3 bases at J; junction bases unmatched: 12. Germline CDR1 and CDR2: SEHNR and FQNEAQ (reference sequence). CDR3 length: 16 residues. CDR3 DNA sequence: TGTGCCAGCAGCAAACGACAGGGTGTTGGGGACACTGAAGCTTTCTTT. Translating it yields CASSKRQGVGDTEAFF.